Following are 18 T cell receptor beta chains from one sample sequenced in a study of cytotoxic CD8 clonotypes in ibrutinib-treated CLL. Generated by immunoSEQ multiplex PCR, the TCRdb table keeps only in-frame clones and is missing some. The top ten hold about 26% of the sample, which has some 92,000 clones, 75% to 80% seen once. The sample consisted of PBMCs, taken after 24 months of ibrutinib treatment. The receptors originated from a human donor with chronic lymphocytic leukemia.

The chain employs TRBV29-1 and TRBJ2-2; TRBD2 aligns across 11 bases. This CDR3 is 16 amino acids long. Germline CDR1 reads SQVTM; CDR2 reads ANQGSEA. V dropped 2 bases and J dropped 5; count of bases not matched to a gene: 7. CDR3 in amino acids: CSVEPTSGSRTGELFF. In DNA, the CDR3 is TGCAGCGTTGAACCCACTAGCGGGAGTAGGACCGGGGAGCTGTTTTTT.

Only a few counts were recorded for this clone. CDR3 nucleotide sequence: TGTGCCAGCTCACCGGGACAGAGGACTAGCGTCTACAATGAGCAGTTCTTC. Its protein is CASSPGQRTSVYNEQFF. The chain joins TRBV18 to TRBJ2-1, with TRBD2 matching over 9 bases. V dropped 3 bases and J dropped 3; count of bases not matched to a gene: 9. The CDR3 extends over 17 amino acids. CDR1 and CDR2 from the germline V gene are KGHSH and LQKENI.

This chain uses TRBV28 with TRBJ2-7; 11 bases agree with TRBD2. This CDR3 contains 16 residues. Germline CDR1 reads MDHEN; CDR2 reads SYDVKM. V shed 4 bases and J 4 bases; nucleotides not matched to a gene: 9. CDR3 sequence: CASSWNVAGGRYEQYF. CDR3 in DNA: TGTGCCAGCAGTTGGAATGTAGCGGGAGGGCGGTACGAGCAGTACTTC.

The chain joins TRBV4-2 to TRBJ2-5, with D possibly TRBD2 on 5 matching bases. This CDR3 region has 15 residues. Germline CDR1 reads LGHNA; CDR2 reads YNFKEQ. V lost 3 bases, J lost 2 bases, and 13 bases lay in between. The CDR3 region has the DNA TGTGCCAGCAGCCATCTGGGGAGCCCACAAGAGACCCAGTACTTC. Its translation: CASSHLGSPQETQYF.

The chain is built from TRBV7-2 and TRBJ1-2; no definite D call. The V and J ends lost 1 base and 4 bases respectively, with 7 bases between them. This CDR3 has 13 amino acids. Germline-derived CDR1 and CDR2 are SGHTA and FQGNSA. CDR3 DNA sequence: TGTGCCAGCAGCTTAGGTGGAAGCTATGGCTACACCTTC. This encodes CASSLGGSYGYTF.

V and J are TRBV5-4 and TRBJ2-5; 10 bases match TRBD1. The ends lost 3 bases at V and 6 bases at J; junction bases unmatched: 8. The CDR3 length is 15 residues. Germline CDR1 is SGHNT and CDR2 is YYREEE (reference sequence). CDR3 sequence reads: CASSYEGTGVQTQYF. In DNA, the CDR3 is TGTGCCAGCAGCTACGAGGGGACAGGGGTCCAGACCCAGTACTTC.

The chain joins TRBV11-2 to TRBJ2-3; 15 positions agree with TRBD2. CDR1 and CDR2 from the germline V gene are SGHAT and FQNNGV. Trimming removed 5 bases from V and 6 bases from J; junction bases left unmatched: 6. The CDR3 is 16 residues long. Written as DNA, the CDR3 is TGTGCCAGCAGCCGTGGACTAGCGGGAGGGACTGATACGCAGTATTTT. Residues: CASSRGLAGGTDTQYF.

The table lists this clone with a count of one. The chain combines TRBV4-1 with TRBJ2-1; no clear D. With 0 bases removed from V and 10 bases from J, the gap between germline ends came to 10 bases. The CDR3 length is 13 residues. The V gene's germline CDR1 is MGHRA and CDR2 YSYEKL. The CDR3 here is CASSQDSSREQFF. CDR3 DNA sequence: TGCGCCAGCAGCCAAGATTCGAGCAGGGAGCAGTTCTTC.

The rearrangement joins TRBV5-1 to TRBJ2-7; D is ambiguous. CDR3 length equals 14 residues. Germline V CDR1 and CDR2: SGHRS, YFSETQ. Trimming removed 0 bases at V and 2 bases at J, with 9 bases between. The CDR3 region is CASSLDGQTYEQYF. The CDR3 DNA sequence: TGCGCCAGCAGCTTGGATGGGCAGACCTACGAGCAGTACTTC.

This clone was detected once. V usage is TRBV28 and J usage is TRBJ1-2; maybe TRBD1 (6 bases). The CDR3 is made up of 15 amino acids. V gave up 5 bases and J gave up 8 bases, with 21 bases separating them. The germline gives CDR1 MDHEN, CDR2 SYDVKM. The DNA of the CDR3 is TGTGCCAGCAGTGAGGCAGGGGCGGTAGTTCGCGGCTACACCTTC. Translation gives CASSEAGAVVRGYTF.

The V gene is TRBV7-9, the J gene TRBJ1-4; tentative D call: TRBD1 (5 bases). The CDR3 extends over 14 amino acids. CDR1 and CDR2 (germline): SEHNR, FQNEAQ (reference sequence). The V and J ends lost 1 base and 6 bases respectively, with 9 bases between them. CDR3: CASSLVGRDEKLFF. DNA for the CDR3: TGTGCCAGCAGCTTAGTAGGCAGGGATGAAAAACTGTTTTTT. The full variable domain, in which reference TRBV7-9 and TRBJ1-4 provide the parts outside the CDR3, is DTGVSQNPRHKITKRGQNVTFRCDPISEHNRLYWYRQTLGQGPEFLTYFQNEAQLEKSRLLSDRFSAERPKGSFSTLEIQRTEQGDSAMYLCASSLVGRDEKLFFGSGTQLSVL.

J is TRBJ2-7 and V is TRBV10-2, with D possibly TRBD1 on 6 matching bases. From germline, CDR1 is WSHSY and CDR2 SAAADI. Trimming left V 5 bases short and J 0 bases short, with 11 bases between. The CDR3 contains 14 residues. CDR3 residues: CASSLTGPSYEQYF. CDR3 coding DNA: TGCGCCAGCAGTTTGACAGGTCCCTCCTACGAGCAGTACTTC.

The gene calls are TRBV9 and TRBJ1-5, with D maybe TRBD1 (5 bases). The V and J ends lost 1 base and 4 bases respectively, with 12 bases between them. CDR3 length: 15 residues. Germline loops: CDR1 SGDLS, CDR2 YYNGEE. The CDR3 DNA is TGTGCCAGCAGCGTAAGCACAGGAGGGAATCAGCCCCAGCATTTT. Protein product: CASSVSTGGNQPQHF.

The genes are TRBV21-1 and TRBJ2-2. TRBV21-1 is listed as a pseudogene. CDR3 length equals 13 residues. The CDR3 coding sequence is TGTGCCAGCAGCCCCCGAATCCCCGGGGAGCTGTTTTTT. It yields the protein CASSPRIPGELFF.

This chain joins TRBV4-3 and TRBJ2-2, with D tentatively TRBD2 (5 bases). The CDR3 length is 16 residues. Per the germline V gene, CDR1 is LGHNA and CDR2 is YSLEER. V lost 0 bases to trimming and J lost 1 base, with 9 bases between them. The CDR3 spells CASSQERGRNTGELFF. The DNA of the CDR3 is TGCGCCAGCAGCCAAGAGCGAGGGCGGAACACCGGGGAGCTGTTTTTT.

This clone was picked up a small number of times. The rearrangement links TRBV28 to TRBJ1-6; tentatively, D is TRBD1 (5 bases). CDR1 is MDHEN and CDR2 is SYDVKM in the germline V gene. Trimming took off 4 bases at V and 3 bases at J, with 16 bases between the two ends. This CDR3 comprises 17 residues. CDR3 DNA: TGTGCCAGCAGTTCCAAAATCGACAGCCGCTATAATTCACCCCTCCACTTT. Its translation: CASSSKIDSRYNSPLHF.

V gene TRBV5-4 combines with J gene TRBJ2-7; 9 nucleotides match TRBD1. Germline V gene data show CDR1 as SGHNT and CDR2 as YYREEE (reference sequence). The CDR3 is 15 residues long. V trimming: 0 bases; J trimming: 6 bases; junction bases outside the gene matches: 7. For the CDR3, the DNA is TGTGCCAGCAGCTTGGCAGGGACAGGGTGGGTCGAGCAGTACTTC. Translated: CASSLAGTGWVEQYF. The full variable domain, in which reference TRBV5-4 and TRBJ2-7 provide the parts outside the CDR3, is ETGVTQSPTHLIKTRGQQVTLRCSSQSGHNTVSWYQQALGQGPQFIFQYYREEENGRGNFPPRFSGLQFPNYSSELNVNALELDDSALYLCASSLAGTGWVEQYFGPGTRLTVT.

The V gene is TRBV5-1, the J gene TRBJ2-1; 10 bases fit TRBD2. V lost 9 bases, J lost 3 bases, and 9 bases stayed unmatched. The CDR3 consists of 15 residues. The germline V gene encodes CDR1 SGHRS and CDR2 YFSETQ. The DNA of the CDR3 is TGCGCCACCGCCTGGGCTAGCGGGAGCTACAATGAGCAGTTCTTC. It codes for CATAWASGSYNEQFF.